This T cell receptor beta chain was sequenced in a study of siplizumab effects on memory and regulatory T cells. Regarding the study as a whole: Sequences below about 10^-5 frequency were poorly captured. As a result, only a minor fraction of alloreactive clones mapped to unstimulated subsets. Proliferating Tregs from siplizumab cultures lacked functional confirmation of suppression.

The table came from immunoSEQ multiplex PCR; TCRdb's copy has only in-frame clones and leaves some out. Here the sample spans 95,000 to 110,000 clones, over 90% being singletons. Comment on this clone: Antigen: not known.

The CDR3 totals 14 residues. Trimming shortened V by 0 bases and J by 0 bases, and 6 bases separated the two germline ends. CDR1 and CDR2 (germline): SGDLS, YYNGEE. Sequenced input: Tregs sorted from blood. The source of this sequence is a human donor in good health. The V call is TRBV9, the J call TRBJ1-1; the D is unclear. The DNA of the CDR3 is TGTGCCAGCAGCGTAGGGTCGGTGAACACTGAAGCTTTCTTT. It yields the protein CASSVGSVNTEAFF.